Each of the 30 T cell receptor beta chains below was sequenced from the same sample in a study of blood T cell repertoires in COVID-19. The repertoire was sequenced with immunoSEQ multiplex PCR; TCRdb's copy has only in-frame clones and lacks some. Among some 50,000 clones, approximately 83% were seen once, and the ten largest hold around 16%. The material sequenced was peripheral blood. Source of these receptors: a human donor in a cohort sampled during active COVID-19. The donor label of this sample is uncertain.

The chain is built from TRBV5-1 and TRBJ1-6; 9 bases are a match to TRBD1. The germline V gene encodes CDR1 SGHRS and CDR2 YFSETQ. This CDR3 contains 16 residues. The junction had 8 bases not matched to a gene; V was cut back by 3 bases and J by 7 bases. The CDR3 loop reads CASSYTSGTGNSPLHF. In DNA, the CDR3 is TGCGCCAGCAGCTATACTTCCGGGACAGGGAATTCACCCCTCCACTTT.

The count of this clone is one. The chain has TRBV19 and TRBJ1-5; 7 bases are a match to TRBD1. With V trimmed by 7 bases and J by 4 bases, 4 bases remained unmatched. The germline V gene has CDR1 LNHDA and CDR2 SQIVND (reference sequence). The CDR3 totals 13 residues. CDR3 in amino acids: CASTSGGNQPQHF. The CDR3 nucleotides are TGTGCCAGTACTTCAGGGGGAAATCAGCCCCAGCATTTT.

This chain links TRBV6-5 with TRBJ2-2; tentative D call: TRBD2 (5 bases). V was trimmed by 0 bases and J by 8 bases, leaving 10 bases between them. The CDR3 has 14 amino acids. Germline CDR1 and CDR2: MNHEY and SVGAGI. CDR3 protein: CASSYSQLAGELFF. Here the CDR3 DNA reads TGTGCCAGCAGTTACTCCCAATTAGCGGGGGAGCTGTTTTTT.

This rearrangement joins TRBV5-1 to TRBJ2-5, with 10 nucleotides matching TRBD2. This CDR3 contains 16 residues. Germline V gene sequence: CDR1 SGHRS, CDR2 YFSETQ. V was clipped by 1 base and J by 1 base; unmatched bases: 4. The CDR3 DNA reads TGCGCCAGCAGCTTGACGGGACTAGCGAGCCAAGAGACCCAGTACTTC. Its translation is CASSLTGLASQETQYF.

The chain links TRBV6-5 to TRBJ2-1; D is unclear. Germline assignment: CDR1 MNHEY and CDR2 SVGAGI. Trimming pared 6 bases from V and 3 bases from J, leaving 15 bases between. The CDR3 extends over 15 amino acids. The CDR3 sequence: CASRARRSNYNEQFF. CDR3 DNA: TGTGCCAGCAGGGCCCGGCGGTCCAACTACAATGAGCAGTTCTTC.

This clone was counted between two and nine times. V gene TRBV1 combines with J gene TRBJ1-3. TRBV1 is flagged as a pseudogene. This CDR3 is built from 14 residues. CDR3 in amino acids: CTSSQERGGNTIYF. The CDR3 DNA is TGCACCAGCAGCCAAGAGAGGGGGGGGAACACCATATATTTT.

The J gene is TRBJ2-3, the V gene TRBV2; tentative D call: TRBD2 (6 bases). CDR3 length: 13 amino acids. Germline loops: CDR1 SNHLY, CDR2 FYNNEI. The V end was cut by 7 bases, the J end by 2 bases, with 10 bases between. CDR3 nucleotides: TGTGCCAGCAAGTCGGGGGTCACAGATACGCAGTATTTT. Amino acids: CASKSGVTDTQYF.

The chain uses TRBV19 and TRBJ2-2; TRBD2 agrees at 7 bases. The CDR3 has 16 residues. Germline CDR1 and CDR2: LNHDA and SQIVND (reference sequence). V gave up 8 bases and J gave up 3 bases; unmatched junction bases: 12. Written as DNA, the CDR3 is TGTGCCAGTGAGAGCGGGGCGAAGCTATACACCGGGGAGCTGTTTTTT. It translates to CASESGAKLYTGELFF.

The V call is TRBV19, the J call TRBJ2-1; 12 nucleotides line up with TRBD2. The CDR3 contains 16 residues. The J segment lost 8 bases and the V segment lost 7 bases, leaving 12 bases of the junction unmatched. Looked up from germline, CDR1 is LNHDA and CDR2 is SQIVND (reference sequence). CDR3 residues: CASTPRILAGGHEQFF. The CDR3 nucleotides read TGTGCCAGTACTCCACGCATACTAGCGGGGGGCCATGAGCAGTTCTTC.

This clone appeared once. The chain employs TRBV5-6 and TRBJ1-4, with 9 positions matching TRBD1. V lost 4 bases to trimming and J lost 3 bases; unmatched junction nucleotides: 4. This CDR3 comprises 15 residues. CDR1 and CDR2 (germline): SGHDT, YYEEEE. CDR3 bases: TGTGCCAGCAGCCTGGACAGGGGAGCTAATGAAAAACTGTTTTTT. It yields the protein CASSLDRGANEKLFF.

This clone was counted a single time. This sequence joins TRBV5-4 and TRBJ1-6, with TRBD1 identical over 9 bases. The germline V gene encodes CDR1 SGHNT and CDR2 YYREEE (reference sequence). After removal of 4 bases from V and 7 bases from J, the junction contained 12 bases not matched to a gene. CDR3 length: 17 amino acids. CDR3 residues: CASSSRGTGSLNSPLHF. DNA of the CDR3: TGTGCCAGCAGCAGCCGCGGGACAGGGTCCCTAAATTCACCCCTCCACTTT.

This sequence joins TRBV28 and TRBJ1-1, with TRBD1 matching over 8 bases. The germline CDR1 and CDR2 sequences are MDHEN and SYDVKM. The CDR3 runs to 13 residues. V lost 6 bases and J lost 4; bases outside the gene matches: 4. The CDR3 DNA follows: TGTGCCAGCAGGATAACAGGGGGCACTGAAGCTTTCTTT. This encodes CASRITGGTEAFF.

The chain links TRBV19 to TRBJ1-1; D is perhaps TRBD1 (5 bases). Germline assignment: CDR1 LNHDA and CDR2 SQIVND (reference sequence). V lost 5 bases to trimming and J lost 6 bases, with 7 bases between them. The CDR3 contains 11 residues. The CDR3 sequence is CASSRGSEAFF. Written as DNA, the CDR3 is TGTGCCAGTAGTCGGGGGTCTGAAGCTTTCTTT.

The rearrangement joins TRBV28 to TRBJ1-4; 9 bases line up with TRBD1. V was clipped by 5 bases and J by 7 bases; unmatched bases: 8. The CDR3 loop spans 15 amino acids. Germline V CDR1 and CDR2: MDHEN, SYDVKM. This chain's CDR3 is CASSPNRGQGEKLFF. CDR3 sequence (DNA): TGTGCCAGCAGTCCTAACAGGGGGCAGGGTGAAAAACTGTTTTTT.

In this sample, this clone turned up many times. The chain links TRBV5-6 to TRBJ2-7; 10 bases agree with TRBD1. V shed 4 bases and J 4 bases; nucleotides not matched to a gene: 14. The CDR3 spans 17 residues. Looked up from germline, CDR1 is SGHDT and CDR2 is YYEEEE. CDR3 coding DNA: TGTGCCAGCAGCCAGACCGGGACAGGGGTTTGGGGGTACGAGCAGTACTTC. It yields the protein CASSQTGTGVWGYEQYF.

V and J are TRBV28 and TRBJ1-2; a possible D gene is TRBD1 (6 bases). Looked up from germline, CDR1 is MDHEN and CDR2 is SYDVKM. The CDR3 is made up of 14 amino acids. The V and J ends lost 3 bases and 1 base respectively, with 9 bases between them. CDR3 sequence: CASSFGQSNYGYTF. In DNA form, the CDR3 reads TGTGCCAGCAGTTTCGGACAGAGTAACTATGGCTACACCTTC.

This clone appeared a few times. The J gene is TRBJ2-3, the V gene TRBV6-4; the D gene is possibly TRBD2 (5 bases). Germline V gene lookup returns CDR1 MRHNA and CDR2 SNTAGT. Trimming shortened V by 5 bases and J by 3 bases, and 12 bases separated the two germline ends. This CDR3 spans 14 amino acids. The CDR3 loop is CASSTSGMTDTQYF. The CDR3 DNA reads as TGTGCCAGCAGTACATCGGGGATGACAGATACGCAGTATTTT.

The chain has TRBV6-5 and TRBJ2-7; TRBD1 aligns across 11 bases. Germline CDR1 MNHEY, CDR2 SVGAGI. This CDR3 spans 14 amino acids. With 6 bases clipped from V and 6 bases from J, the junction kept 7 bases outside the gene matches. CDR3 sequence (DNA): TGTGCCAGCAGAACACCGGGACAGGGGGGCGAGCAGTACTTC. Amino acid sequence: CASRTPGQGGEQYF.

This clone was observed a handful of times. The chain uses TRBV6-6 and TRBJ2-3, with 7 bases matching TRBD1. CDR1 and CDR2 from the germline V gene are MNHNY and SVGAGI (reference sequence). The CDR3 totals 13 residues. With 8 bases clipped from V and 3 bases from J, the junction kept 5 bases outside the gene matches. CDR3 region: CASDRDRTDTQYF. The CDR3 region has the DNA TGTGCCAGCGACAGGGATAGGACAGATACGCAGTATTTT.

This clone showed up just once. This chain links TRBV19 with TRBJ1-2; D unresolved. Germline-derived CDR1 and CDR2 are LNHDA and SQIVND (reference sequence). CDR3 length: 11 amino acids. Trimming pared 7 bases from V and 8 bases from J, leaving 11 bases between. In nucleotides, the CDR3 is TGTGCCAGTATGTGGGTCGGGGGCTACACCTTC. It specifies CASMWVGGYTF. The full variable domain, rest sourced from reference TRBV19 and TRBJ1-2, is DGGITQSPKYLFRKEGQNVTLSCEQNLNHDAMYWYRQDPGQGLRLIYYSQIVNDFQKGDIAEGYSVSREKKESFPLTVTSAQKNPTAFYLCASMWVGGYTFGSGTRLTVV.

The chain uses TRBV30 and TRBJ1-4, with D possibly TRBD1 on 6 matching bases. The CDR3 totals 14 residues. The germline V gene encodes CDR1 GTSNPN and CDR2 SVGIG (reference sequence). V dropped 3 bases and J dropped 5 bases, with 13 bases sitting between them. This CDR3 reads CAWSHRTVNEKLFF. As DNA, the CDR3 is TGTGCCTGGAGCCACAGGACAGTAAATGAAAAACTGTTTTTT.

The rearrangement links TRBV12-3 or TRBV12-4 to TRBJ2-3; D unclear. V dropped 6 bases and J dropped 8 bases, with 12 bases sitting between them. The CDR3 is made up of 12 amino acids. Written as DNA, the CDR3 is TGTGCCAGCAGCCTCGCTAAAACTACGCAGTATTTT. It codes for CASSLAKTTQYF.

V gene TRBV3-1 (or the pseudogene TRBV3-2) combines with J gene TRBJ2-5, with 14 nucleotides matching TRBD2. The CDR3 runs 21 residues. V was clipped by 0 bases and J by 4 bases; unmatched bases: 16. The germline gives CDR1 LGHDT, CDR2 YNNKEL (reference sequence). CDR3 protein: CASSQDLLRLAGGPDRETQYF. CDR3 sequence (DNA): TGTGCCAGCAGCCAAGATCTTCTTCGACTAGCGGGGGGGCCAGACCGAGAGACCCAGTACTTC.

The chain carries TRBV6-5 and TRBJ1-1; D is possibly TRBD1 (5 bases). Germline V lookup: CDR1 MNHEY, CDR2 SVGAGI. The CDR3 is 13 residues long. With 5 bases removed from V and 4 bases from J, the gap between germline ends came to 11 bases. This CDR3 is CASSNRQSTEAFF. CDR3 coding DNA: TGTGCCAGCAGTAACAGGCAAAGCACTGAAGCTTTCTTT.

V gene TRBV7-9 combines with J gene TRBJ1-6; tentatively, D is TRBD1 (6 bases). V lost 3 bases and J 5 bases, leaving 8 bases between the germline ends. The CDR3 has 14 residues. Germline assignment: CDR1 SEHNR and CDR2 FQNEAQ (reference sequence). The CDR3, as DNA: TGTGCCAGCAGCTTGAACAGGGATAATTCACCCCTCCACTTT. It is translated as CASSLNRDNSPLHF.

The rearrangement uses TRBV2 and TRBJ1-3; D ambiguous. The germline V gene encodes CDR1 SNHLY and CDR2 FYNNEI. CDR3 length equals 14 residues. Trimming stripped 4 bases from V and 4 bases from J, with 11 bases between. CDR3 nucleotide sequence: TGTGCCAGCAGTGTGGATCGGAGGGGAAACACCATATATTTT. It encodes CASSVDRRGNTIYF.

This clone appeared once. This chain connects TRBV4-1 to TRBJ2-1, with 7 nucleotides matching TRBD2. The J segment lost 7 bases and the V segment lost 2 bases, leaving 11 bases of the junction unmatched. CDR3 size: 16 residues. Germline CDR1 reads MGHRA; CDR2 reads YSYEKL. The CDR3 nucleotides are TGCGCCAGCAGCCAACCGACTAGCCGTGGGTATAATGAGCAGTTCTTC. Protein sequence: CASSQPTSRGYNEQFF.

The chain combines TRBV3-1 (or the pseudogene TRBV3-2) with TRBJ2-1, with D maybe TRBD1 (6 bases). The CDR3 contains 15 residues. The germline V gene encodes CDR1 LGHDT and CDR2 YNNKEL (reference sequence). Trimming took 8 bases from V and 0 from J, leaving 14 bases between them. This chain's CDR3 is CASSRGDTSYNEQFF. CDR3 nucleotides: TGTGCCAGCTCTCGAGGGGACACCTCCTACAATGAGCAGTTCTTC.

This rearrangement joins TRBV18 to TRBJ1-1; D gene unclear. The V gene lost 8 bases and the J gene lost 10 bases, with 20 bases spanning the gap. Germline CDR1 KGHSH, CDR2 LQKENI. This CDR3 is built from 13 residues. The DNA of the CDR3 is TGTGCCAGCCAGACATTTACAGACCGGGGAGCTTTCTTT. As protein: CASQTFTDRGAFF.

This chain joins TRBV27 and TRBJ1-1, with D hard to call. The germline gives CDR1 MNHEY, CDR2 SMNVEV (reference sequence). CDR3 length: 14 amino acids. V lost 0 bases, J lost 2 bases, and 7 bases lay in between. DNA of the CDR3: TGTGCCAGCAGTTTATCCAGTACCAACACTGAAGCTTTCTTT. As protein: CASSLSSTNTEAFF.